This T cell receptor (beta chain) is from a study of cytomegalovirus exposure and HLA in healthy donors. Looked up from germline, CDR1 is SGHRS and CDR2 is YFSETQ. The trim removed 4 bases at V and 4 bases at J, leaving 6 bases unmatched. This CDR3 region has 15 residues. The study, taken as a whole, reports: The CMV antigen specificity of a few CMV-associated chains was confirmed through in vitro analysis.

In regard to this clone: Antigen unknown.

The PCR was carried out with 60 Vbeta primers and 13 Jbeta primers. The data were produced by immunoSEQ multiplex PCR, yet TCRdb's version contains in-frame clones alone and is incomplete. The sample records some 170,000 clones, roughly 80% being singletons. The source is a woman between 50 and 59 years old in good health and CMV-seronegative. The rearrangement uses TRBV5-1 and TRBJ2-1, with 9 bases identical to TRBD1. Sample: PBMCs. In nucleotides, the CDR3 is TGCGCCAGCAGCACCGGGGGACAGGGATACAATGAGCAGTTCTTC. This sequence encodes CASSTGGQGYNEQFF.